Described below is a single T cell receptor beta chain sequence and its context. This CDR3 is 13 amino acids long. From germline, CDR1 is MNHEY and CDR2 SVGAGI. V was clipped by 2 bases and J by 9 bases, with 13 bases between them. This entry is derived from a study of blood T cell repertoires in COVID-19. The table came from immunoSEQ multiplex PCR; TCRdb's copy has only in-frame clones and leaves some out. This sample has about 82,000 clones, with 80% to 90% found just once. This clonotype was obtained from a woman between 55 and 75 years old with acute or convalescent COVID-19. The chain carries TRBV6-5 and TRBJ1-2; D is unresolved. Sequences were obtained from peripheral blood. The CDR3 nucleotides read TGTGCCAGCAGTTACAACGACATGTTGAGCTACACCTTC. Its protein is CASSYNDMLSYTF.